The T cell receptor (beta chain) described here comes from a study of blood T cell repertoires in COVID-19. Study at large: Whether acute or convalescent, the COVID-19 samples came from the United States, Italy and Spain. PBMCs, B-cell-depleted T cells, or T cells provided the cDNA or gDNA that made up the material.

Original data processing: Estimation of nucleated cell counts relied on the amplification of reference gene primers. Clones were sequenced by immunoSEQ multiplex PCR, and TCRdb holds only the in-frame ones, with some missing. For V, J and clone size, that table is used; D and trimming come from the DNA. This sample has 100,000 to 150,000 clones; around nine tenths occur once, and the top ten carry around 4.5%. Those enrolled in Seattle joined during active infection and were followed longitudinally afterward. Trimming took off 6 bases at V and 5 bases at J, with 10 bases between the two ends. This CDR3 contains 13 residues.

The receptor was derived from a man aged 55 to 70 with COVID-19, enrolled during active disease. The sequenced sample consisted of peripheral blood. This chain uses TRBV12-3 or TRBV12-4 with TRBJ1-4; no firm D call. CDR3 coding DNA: TGTGCCAGCAGCCCCCGGGTCAATGAAAAACTGTTTTTT. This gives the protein CASSPRVNEKLFF.